The 15 T cell receptor beta chains reported below all come from one sample, sequenced in a study of cytomegalovirus exposure and HLA in healthy donors. Measured with immunoSEQ multiplex PCR; TCRdb has only the in-frame clones, and not every one. The table shows about 360,000 clones, with more than 80% occurring only once. The sample was PBMCs. All receptors come from a woman aged 18-35 years in good health and CMV-seronegative.

This clone was found once. This chain connects TRBV19 to TRBJ1-1; TRBD1 matches 12 bases. V shed 3 bases and J 0 bases; nucleotides not matched to a gene: 5. This CDR3 is 17 amino acids long. In germline, CDR1 is LNHDA, CDR2 SQIVND (reference sequence). The CDR3 sequence: CASSIGGQGAVNTEAFF. The DNA for the CDR3 is TGTGCCAGTAGTATTGGGGGACAGGGGGCGGTGAACACTGAAGCTTTCTTT.

This clone was recorded only once. The rearrangement joins TRBV9 to TRBJ2-5, with 7 bases aligning to TRBD2. Trimming at V came to 1 base and at J to 2 bases, leaving 8 bases not matched to a gene. Germline V lookup: CDR1 SGDLS, CDR2 YYNGEE. The CDR3 extends over 16 amino acids. The CDR3 nucleotides read TGTGCCAGCAGCGTACAAGCGGGGAGAAGGCAAGAGACCCAGTACTTC. It yields the protein CASSVQAGRRQETQYF.

The rearrangement links TRBV6-6 to TRBJ1-1, with a possible D match to TRBD1 (6 bases). The V end lost 5 bases, the J end lost 4 bases, and 14 bases lay between the germline ends. Germline loops: CDR1 MNHNY, CDR2 SVGAGI (reference sequence). The CDR3 has 14 residues. In DNA, the CDR3 is TGTGCCAGCAGTCATAACAGGGAAGGCACTGAAGCTTTCTTT. Translation: CASSHNREGTEAFF.

The rearrangement links TRBV7-9 to TRBJ2-5; weak D call: TRBD2 (5 bases). The germline V gene has CDR1 SEHNR and CDR2 FQNEAQ (reference sequence). Between the trimmed V and J ends, which lost 1 base and 4 bases, there was a span of 7 bases. This CDR3 is 13 amino acids long. CDR3: CASSLDGRETQYF. The CDR3 DNA reads as TGTGCCAGCAGCTTAGATGGGAGAGAGACCCAGTACTTC.

This chain links TRBV15 with TRBJ2-2; 8 bases are shared with TRBD2. The CDR3 is 17 residues long. Germline loops: CDR1 LNHNV, CDR2 YYDKDF (reference sequence). Losses at the gene ends were 8 bases for V and 2 bases for J; bases not matched to a gene: 13. The CDR3 region is CATSSPAGGRNTGELFF. CDR3 in DNA: TGTGCCACCTCATCTCCGGCGGGAGGACGTAACACCGGGGAGCTGTTTTTT. The full variable domain, in which reference TRBV15 and TRBJ2-2 provide the parts outside the CDR3, is DAMVIQNPRYQVTQFGKPVTLSCSQTLNHNVMYWYQQKSSQAPKLLFHYYDKDFNNEADTPDNFQSRRPNTSFCFLDIRSPGLGDTAMYLCATSSPAGGRNTGELFFGEGSRLTVL.

The chain joins TRBV4-1 to TRBJ2-1; D is uncertain. Looked up from germline, CDR1 is MGHRA and CDR2 is YSYEKL. Trimming shortened V by 0 bases and J by 8 bases, and 11 bases separated the two germline ends. This CDR3 comprises 14 residues. CDR3 amino acids: CASSQEKVRDEQFF. CDR3 in DNA: TGCGCCAGCAGCCAAGAAAAGGTCCGGGATGAGCAGTTCTTC.

The rearrangement joins TRBV29-1 to TRBJ1-3; TRBD1 matches at 8 bases. The V and J ends lost 5 bases and 4 bases, in that order; junction bases with no gene match: 4. The CDR3 loop spans 13 amino acids. Germline lookup yields CDR1 SQVTM and CDR2 ANQGSEA. The DNA of the CDR3 is TGCAGCGTTACCGGACAGGGAGGAAACACCATATATTTT. Translation gives CSVTGQGGNTIYF.

The gene calls are TRBV27 and TRBJ2-5, with a possible D match to TRBD1 (5 bases). The CDR3 is made up of 14 amino acids. V gave up 1 base and J gave up 5 bases, with 11 bases separating them. Germline assignment: CDR1 MNHEY and CDR2 SMNVEV (reference sequence). CDR3 in DNA: TGTGCCAGCAGTTTATTAGGGGCGGAGGAGACCCAGTACTTC. As protein: CASSLLGAEETQYF.

V is TRBV28 and J is TRBJ1-4; TRBD1 agrees at 7 bases. CDR3 size: 14 residues. Trimming removed 5 bases from V and 5 bases from J; junction bases left unmatched: 5. Germline values: CDR1 MDHEN, CDR2 SYDVKM. CDR3 protein: CASSRQGLNEKLFF. CDR3 sequence (DNA): TGTGCCAGCAGTCGACAGGGTCTAAATGAAAAACTGTTTTTT.

This chain uses TRBV5-5 with TRBJ2-7; tentative D call: TRBD2 (6 bases). Trimming took off 0 bases at V and 4 bases at J, with 11 bases between the two ends. Germline V gene lookup returns CDR1 SGHKS and CDR2 YYEKEE (reference sequence). The CDR3 is 14 amino acids. CDR3 coding DNA: TGTGCCAGCAGCTTGGGCCCGGAGGGTTACGAGCAGTACTTC. It is translated as CASSLGPEGYEQYF.

This chain links TRBV7-6 with TRBJ2-5, with D perhaps matching TRBD2 (7 bases). The CDR3 is made up of 15 amino acids. Deletions cut 1 base from V and 1 base from J, with 10 bases between. CDR1 and CDR2 (germline): SGHVS, FNYEAQ. The CDR3 here is CASSLGAGAQETQYF. CDR3 coding DNA: TGTGCCAGCAGCTTAGGGGCGGGGGCCCAAGAGACCCAGTACTTC.

The chain carries TRBV2 and TRBJ2-7; 12 nucleotides line up with TRBD2. The CDR3 sequence is 15 residues long. J gave up 7 bases and V 6 bases, and 10 bases lay outside the gene matches. Per the germline V gene, CDR1 is SNHLY and CDR2 is FYNNEI. The CDR3 here is CASSSSGRAGREQYF. The CDR3 nucleotides are TGTGCCAGCAGCTCTAGCGGGAGGGCCGGACGGGAGCAGTACTTC. The full variable domain, its missing parts supplied by reference TRBV2 and TRBJ2-7, is EPEVTQTPSHQVTQMGQEVILRCVPISNHLYFYWYRQILGQKVEFLVSFYNNEISEKSEIFDDQFSVERPDGSNFTLKIRSTKLEDSAMYFCASSSSGRAGREQYFGPGTRLTVT.

V is TRBV2 and J is TRBJ2-1; 14 bases are shared with TRBD2. Germline V gene sequence: CDR1 SNHLY, CDR2 FYNNEI. The CDR3 covers 15 residues. The V gene end was trimmed by 6 bases and the J gene end by 10 bases; junction bases not matched to a gene: 8. The CDR3 DNA follows: TGTGCCAGCAGCCAGGGACTAGCGGGAGAGGGGGAGCAGTTCTTC. Its protein is CASSQGLAGEGEQFF.

This clone has a handful of counts. The chain joins TRBV2 to TRBJ2-3, with a weak D call TRBD2 (5 bases). Per germline, CDR1 SNHLY and CDR2 FYNNEI. V was pared by 7 bases and J by 4 bases, with 18 bases between. The CDR3 is made up of 15 amino acids. CDR3 loop: CASTERLRSPDTQYF. The CDR3 bases are TGTGCCAGCACAGAGCGGCTACGCAGTCCAGATACGCAGTATTTT. Looking up the rest from reference TRBV2 and TRBJ2-3 gives the full variable domain: EPEVTQTPSHQVTQMGQEVILRCVPISNHLYFYWYRQILGQKVEFLVSFYNNEISEKSEIFDDQFSVERPDGSNFTLKIRSTKLEDSAMYFCASTERLRSPDTQYFGPGTRLTVL.

This clone was seen once. The rearrangement links TRBV6-5 to TRBJ1-4, with unresolved D. This CDR3 is 15 amino acids long. V lost 4 bases and J 7 bases, leaving 16 bases between the germline ends. Germline CDR1 and CDR2: MNHEY and SVGAGI. The CDR3 is CASSSSRGVGEKLFF. As DNA, the CDR3 is TGTGCCAGCAGTTCATCCCGCGGGGTTGGTGAAAAACTGTTTTTT.